Listed here are 23 T cell receptor beta chains from one sample, sequenced in a study of blood T cells in healthy people across ages. Primers used in a second PCR of about 6 to 12 cycles were a sample-barcoded 5' primer and a J-beta primer mix. TCRdb processed the 5' RACE reads anew with MiXCR; each CDR3 protein has one entry. The data contain fewer than 2,000,000 distinct CDR3 sequences, more than 35% of them singletons. The sequenced sample was blood. The receptors originated from a human donor in good health.

Only a few counts were recorded for this clonotype. The chain is built from TRBV7-9 and TRBJ2-1; TRBD2 aligns across 12 bases. This CDR3 is 16 amino acids long. The V segment lost 6 bases and the J segment 4 bases; nucleotides outside the gene matches: 7. Looked up from germline, CDR1 is SEHNR and CDR2 is FQNEAQ (reference sequence). Here the CDR3 reads CASRSRLAGAYNEQFF. The CDR3 DNA reads as TGTGCCAGCAGGTCCAGACTAGCGGGGGCATACAATGAGCAGTTCTTC.

The chain employs TRBV7-3 and TRBJ1-1, with D perhaps matching TRBD1 (6 bases). The CDR3 is 16 amino acids. V shed 4 bases and J shed 0 bases, with 15 bases lying between them. Germline lookup yields CDR1 SGHTA and CDR2 FQGTGA. CDR3 DNA: TGTGCCAGCAGCTCGACTCCGGGACAAATGAACACTGAAGCTTTCTTT. This encodes CASSSTPGQMNTEAFF.

A word on this clonotype: A single base separates this from a much larger clone, so it may be a read error. The V call is TRBV10-3, the J call TRBJ2-4; 7 bases fit TRBD1. The germline V gene has CDR1 ENHRY and CDR2 SYGVKD. The CDR3 contains 13 residues. This CDR3 is CVTMTGTKNIQYF. The CDR3 DNA follows: TGTGTCACGATGACAGGGACCAAAAACATTCAGTACTTC.

This sequence joins TRBV12-3 or TRBV12-4 and TRBJ2-3; tentatively, D is TRBD1 (6 bases). This CDR3 spans 19 amino acids. Trimming took off 5 bases at V and 0 bases at J, with 24 bases between the two ends. The CDR3 sequence: CASSPSYDKTGTSTDTQYF. CDR3 bases: TGTGCCAGCAGTCCCTCCTATGATAAGACAGGTACTAGCACAGATACGCAGTATTTT.

The chain employs TRBV12-3 or TRBV12-4 and TRBJ1-4, with a possible D match to TRBD1 (5 bases). V was cut by 5 bases and J by 9 bases, with 13 bases left in between. The CDR3 sequence is 13 residues long. The chain's CDR3 is CASSPVPGQKLFF. CDR3 coding DNA: TGTGCCAGCAGTCCCGTTCCGGGACAAAAACTGTTTTTT.

V usage is TRBV2 and J usage is TRBJ1-5; the match to TRBD1 covers 8 bases. V lost 8 bases to trimming and J lost 7 bases; unmatched junction nucleotides: 7. This CDR3 is built from 13 residues. Germline assignment: CDR1 SNHLY and CDR2 FYNNEI. CDR3 sequence (DNA): TGTGCCAGCCAGGACAGGGAAGGGCAGCCCCAGCATTTT. Translated, it gives CASQDREGQPQHF. The full variable domain, rest sourced from reference TRBV2 and TRBJ1-5, is EPEVTQTPSHQVTQMGQEVILRCVPISNHLYFYWYRQILGQKVEFLVSFYNNEISEKSEIFDDQFSVERPDGSNFTLKIRSTKLEDSAMYFCASQDREGQPQHFGDGTRLSIL.

This clonotype occurred a few times. The chain has TRBV28 and TRBJ1-1; D gene ambiguous. Trimming left V 5 bases short and J 6 bases short, with 10 bases between. CDR1 is MDHEN and CDR2 is SYDVKM in the germline V gene. The CDR3 has 12 residues. CDR3 loop: CASSVDYAEAFF. CDR3 nucleotide sequence: TGTGCCAGCAGTGTGGACTACGCTGAAGCTTTCTTT.

The J gene is TRBJ1-1, the V gene TRBV12-3 or TRBV12-4; no definite D call. The CDR3 extends over 13 amino acids. Trimming took off 6 bases at V and 2 bases at J, with 10 bases between the two ends. The CDR3 region has the DNA TGTGCCAGCAGGTCCGGAGATAACACTGAAGCTTTCTTT. The encoded protein is CASRSGDNTEAFF.

Of note for this clonotype: Compared with germline, one end of the junction differs, possibly owing to a read error. This chain uses TRBV20-1 with TRBJ2-1, with 9 bases lining up with TRBD1. The CDR3 is made up of 13 amino acids. CDR1 and CDR2 from the germline V gene are DFQATT and SNEGSKA (reference sequence). CDR3 residues: CSAMTGGYNGQFF. CDR3 nucleotides: TGCAGTGCCATGACAGGGGGGTATAATGGGCAGTTCTTC.

This clonotype has more than one count but fewer than ten. The rearrangement links TRBV6-5 to TRBJ2-3, with D perhaps TRBD2 (7 bases). Trimming cost V 2 bases and J 2 bases, with 20 bases left between them. Germline CDR1 and CDR2: MNHEY and SVGAGI. The CDR3 has 18 amino acids. CDR3 sequence reads: CASSYPDFRAGATDTQYF. The CDR3 coding sequence is TGTGCCAGCAGTTACCCCGATTTTAGGGCGGGGGCCACAGATACGCAGTATTTT.

This clonotype was seen many times. The chain recombines TRBV29-1 with TRBJ2-5, with D possibly matching TRBD2 (6 bases). The CDR3 loop spans 14 amino acids. Per the germline V gene, CDR1 is SQVTM and CDR2 is ANQGSEA. V gave up 0 bases and J gave up 4 bases, with 12 bases separating them. The CDR3 here is CSVEDPAGRETQYF. The CDR3 bases are TGCAGCGTTGAAGATCCGGCGGGGCGAGAGACCCAGTACTTC.

The CDR3 nucleotides read TGCGCCAGCAGCCCCTCGGGACTAGCGGGAGACAATGAGCAGTTCTTC. Encoded protein: CASSPSGLAGDNEQFF. The chain is built from TRBV4-3 and TRBJ2-1, with TRBD2 identical over 14 bases. This CDR3 spans 16 amino acids. Germline V CDR1 and CDR2: LGHNA, YSLEER. V was pared by 4 bases and J by 5 bases, with 4 bases of the junction left unmatched.

This clonotype was observed a handful of times. The chain combines TRBV7-2 with TRBJ2-3; D possibly uses TRBD1 or TRBD2 (6 bases each). There are 14 residues in the CDR3. V shed 7 bases and J shed 0 bases, with 11 bases lying between them. Germline V CDR1 and CDR2: SGHTA, FQGNSA. This CDR3 reads CASTRRGSTDTQYF. CDR3 DNA: TGTGCCAGCACCCGGAGGGGGAGCACAGATACGCAGTATTTT.

The chain has TRBV20-1 and TRBJ1-2; 8 nucleotides line up with TRBD1. Germline CDR1 reads DFQATT; CDR2 reads SNEGSKA (reference sequence). Losses at the gene ends were 6 bases for V and 4 bases for J; bases not matched to a gene: 16. The CDR3 runs 16 residues. The CDR3 here is CSAVQGGRRGSYGYTF. The DNA of the CDR3 is TGCAGTGCGGTACAGGGGGGTCGTAGAGGGTCCTATGGCTACACCTTC.

Note on this clonotype: One end of the junction varies from germline; a read error may be responsible. The V call is TRBV4-2, the J call TRBJ2-1; D not certain. The J call may be in error: the DNA end matches TRBJ2-7 better. The CDR3 extends over 15 amino acids. Germline V gene lookup returns CDR1 LGHNA and CDR2 YNFKEQ. The CDR3 coding sequence is TGTGCCAACAGCCAAGAAAAGGTTGGTGATTGGAAGCAGTACTTC. Its translation: CANSQEKVGDWKQYF.

Many counts were recorded for this clonotype. The chain links TRBV20-1 to TRBJ2-4; 8 bases map to TRBD2. Germline assignment: CDR1 DFQATT and CDR2 SNEGSKA (reference sequence). The CDR3 contains 15 residues. V lost 5 bases, J lost 7 bases, and 13 bases stayed unmatched. The CDR3 here is CSAGGGVGGANIQYF. The CDR3 region has the DNA TGCAGTGCTGGGGGAGGGGTCGGGGGGGCCAACATTCAGTACTTC.

This clonotype showed up just a few times. This chain joins TRBV4-1 and TRBJ2-4; no definite D call. TRBJ2-7 explains the end of the DNA better; the J call may be wrong. The CDR3 has 15 amino acids. The germline gives CDR1 MGHRA, CDR2 YSYEKL. CDR3 region: CASSQEESSTYEQYF. The CDR3 DNA sequence: TGCGCCAGCAGCCAAGAAGAGTCGTCAACCTACGAGCAGTACTTC.

This clonotype was counted at least ten times. The chain combines TRBV7-2 with TRBJ2-1; TRBD2 aligns across 11 bases. The CDR3 is 15 residues long. The junction had 7 bases not matched to a gene; V was cut back by 2 bases and J by 10 bases. Germline V CDR1 and CDR2: SGHTA, FQGNSA. CDR3 in DNA: TGTGCCAGCAGCTTACGTAGCGGGGGGGCAGGCGAGCAGTTCTTC. Its protein product is CASSLRSGGAGEQFF.

The chain combines TRBV6-5 with TRBJ2-4; D tentatively fits TRBD1 or TRBD2 (6 bases each). CDR3 length: 15 amino acids. V was pared by 5 bases and J by 3 bases, with 14 bases between. Germline V gene lookup returns CDR1 MNHEY and CDR2 SVGAGI. The CDR3 bases are TGTGCCAGCAGTCGGGGGCTTGTGGACAAAAACATTCAGTACTTC. It encodes CASSRGLVDKNIQYF.

This clonotype was seen only a few times. Here the CDR3 reads CASSQFVDGGSYSSTDTQYF. Written as DNA, the CDR3 is TGTGCCAGCAGCCAATTCGTCGACGGGGGGTCTTACTCTAGCACAGATACGCAGTATTTT. V is TRBV4-2 and J is TRBJ2-3; 7 bases match TRBD2. The CDR3 is 20 residues long. After removal of 2 bases from V and 0 bases from J, the junction contained 17 bases not matched to a gene. Per the germline V gene, CDR1 is LGHNA and CDR2 is YNFKEQ.

The chain has TRBV5-1 and TRBJ1-2; D possibly corresponds to TRBD1 (5 bases). Trimming cost V 7 bases and J 6 bases, with 10 bases left between them. The germline V gene encodes CDR1 SGHRS and CDR2 YFSETQ. The CDR3 is 11 residues long. CDR3 sequence: CASQGGDGYTF. The CDR3 nucleotides read TGCGCCAGCCAGGGTGGTGATGGCTACACCTTC.

The table lists this clonotype with a few counts. The chain joins TRBV29-1 to TRBJ2-3; 11 bases are shared with TRBD1. Losses at the gene ends were 6 bases for V and 3 bases for J; bases not matched to a gene: 8. CDR3 length equals 15 residues. Germline V CDR1 and CDR2: SQVTM, ANQGSEA. CDR3 bases: TGCAGCGTCGATGGGACAGGGGGTCATACAGATACGCAGTATTTT. Translated: CSVDGTGGHTDTQYF.

With respect to this clonotype: A much larger clone differs by one base, so this may be a read error. This chain joins TRBV29-1 and TRBJ2-5, with D uncertain. CDR3 length: 13 amino acids. Germline values: CDR1 SQVTM, CDR2 ANQGSEA. V lost 3 bases and J lost 4, with 12 bases in between. CDR3 DNA: TGCAGCGTTGATTGGCTTCTTCGAGAGACCCAGTACTTC. Amino acids: CSVDWLLRETQYF. The full variable domain, rest sourced from reference TRBV29-1 and TRBJ2-5, is SAVISQKPSRDICQRGTSLTIQCQVDSQVTMMFWYRQQPGQSLTLIATANQGSEATYESGFVIDKFPISRPNLTFSTLTVSNMSPEDSSIYLCSVDWLLRETQYFGPGTRLLVL.